The rows below give T cell receptor beta chains drawn from one sample of a study of cytomegalovirus exposure and HLA in healthy donors. Measured with immunoSEQ multiplex PCR; TCRdb has only the in-frame clones, and not every one. Among 55,000 to 85,000 clones listed, approximately 58% were seen once. The sample consisted of PBMCs. The receptors originated from a woman aged 45 to 65 in good health and CMV-seronegative. CDR3s include the opening cysteine and the closing phenylalanine or tryptophan. D genes are given only for firm matches.

D gene	V gene	J gene	CDR3 protein
TRBD2	TRBV4-1	TRBJ2-1	CASSQEGTSGPYNEQFF
NA	TRBV6-5	TRBJ1-2	CASSYSSLTVLGGYTF
NA	TRBV19	TRBJ1-3	CASSNGVRSGNTIYF
NA	TRBV7-9	TRBJ2-7	CASSLAAAYEQYF
TRBD2	TRBV28	TRBJ2-7	CASRTRLAELGYEQYF
NA	TRBV6-5	TRBJ2-3	CASAGRGDTQYF
TRBD1	TRBV28	TRBJ1-1	CASSQNYGTAKAFF
TRBD1	TRBV2	TRBJ1-5	CASEQGAGQPQHF
TRBD1	TRBV5-4	TRBJ2-3	CASRDRARTDTQYF
NA	TRBV28	TRBJ2-7	CASNHPDEQYF
NA	TRBV29-1	TRBJ1-1	CSGAQQVNTEAFF
TRBD1	TRBV15	TRBJ1-1	CATSWDSSTEAFF
NA	TRBV4-3	TRBJ1-4	CASSRSPTNEKLFF
TRBD2	TRBV5-6	TRBJ2-7	CASSLDAGAGYEQYF
NA	TRBV12-5	TRBJ2-7	CASGPNGGFYEQYF
NA	TRBV30	NA	CAWSVYYEQYF
TRBD1	TRBV28	TRBJ2-7	CASRPNQGAAYEQYF
NA	TRBV5-6	TRBJ1-1	CASSLVGRAFF
NA	TRBV10-3	TRBJ2-7	CAISDTYEQYF
TRBD2	TRBV19	TRBJ2-7	CASSMKLPSSGFSYEQYF
TRBD1	TRBV6-6	TRBJ1-4	CASRHRDSWEKLFF
TRBD1	TRBV28	TRBJ1-5	CASRGQGRGNQPQHF
TRBD1	TRBV2	TRBJ1-1	CASSGDRETEAFF
TRBD2	TRBV9	TRBJ2-7	CASSVGLAGEYEQYF
TRBD1	TRBV7-2	TRBJ1-3	CASSLGTGGNTIYF
TRBD1	TRBV27	TRBJ2-7	CASSPGTGGYEQYF
NA	TRBV6-5	TRBJ2-1	CASSYALGQFF
TRBD1	TRBV28	TRBJ1-2	CATHRTGITGYTF
TRBD1	TRBV13	TRBJ2-2	CASSLMGQGPGELFF
TRBD2	TRBV4-3	TRBJ2-3	CASSLTSGSTDTQYF
TRBD2	TRBV5-1	TRBJ2-1	CASSWGTRYNEQFF
NA	TRBV10-3	TRBJ1-5	CAISASPEQPQHF
NA	TRBV18	TRBJ1-1	CASSAALGTEAFF
TRBD1	TRBV4-1	TRBJ1-1	CASSHVVGTANTEAFF
NA	TRBV27	TRBJ1-5	CASRDRPYSNQPQHF
TRBD2	TRBV6-5	TRBJ2-1	CASSTTSGKQFF
TRBD1	TRBV11-1	TRBJ1-2	CASSPQGNYGYTF
TRBD1	TRBV7-9	TRBJ1-5	CASSQGQGGNQPQHF
TRBD2	TRBV11-2	TRBJ2-5	CASTLIAGQETQYF
NA	TRBV30	TRBJ2-1	CASPLATYNEQFF
NA	TRBV30	TRBJ2-7	CAWSGTWTASYEQYF
NA	TRBV4-3	TRBJ1-5	CASSQEPGRPQHF
NA	TRBV20-1	TRBJ2-5	CSARQALEQYF
TRBD2	TRBV19	TRBJ2-1	CASSRGGGVYNEQFF
TRBD1	TRBV19	TRBJ1-2	CASSIGQGYGYTF
TRBD1	TRBV28	TRBJ1-5	CASSPGQGDQPQHF
TRBD2	TRBV28	TRBJ2-7	CASSPPRGSGNSYEQYF
NA	TRBV6-4	TRBJ2-1	CASSSGGAGYNEQFF
TRBD2	TRBV2	TRBJ2-1	CATRGGRASEQFF
NA	TRBV9	TRBJ2-7	CASSFRDKDEQYF
NA	TRBV5-5	TRBJ2-5	CASSPRPGGIGETQYF
NA	TRBV2	TRBJ2-2	CASRESGELFF
NA	TRBV5-1	TRBJ1-5	CASSQDGNQPQHF
TRBD1	TRBV15	TRBJ2-1	CATSRGGGQGLVEQFF
TRBD1	TRBV28	TRBJ1-2	CASSGQGRGYTF
TRBD2	TRBV7-9	TRBJ2-5	CASSINEREQETQYF
NA	TRBV7-3	TRBJ2-2	CASSPTATGELFF
NA	TRBV5-1	TRBJ2-7	CASSLWSPSQGGYEQYF
NA	TRBV7-2	TRBJ2-7	CASSLLAAHEQYF
TRBD1	TRBV6-5	TRBJ2-7	CASSYRGQGFEQYF